These 23 T cell receptor beta chains were all obtained from the same sample, sequenced in a study of Ad26.COV2.S vaccination and SARS-CoV-2 variants. The treatment here: some 20 received Ad26.COV2.S at low or high dose, single or two shots; 5 received placebo; per-sample allocation not given. Specimens were obtained on day 63 following the first vaccine or placebo injection. Repertoires were generated with immunoSEQ multiplex PCR, while TCRdb's copy carries only in-frame clones and drops some. Of about 350,000 clones detected, more than 85% appear once; the ten largest clones hold roughly 5%. The starting material was peripheral blood, obtained in a trial of Ad26.COV2.S vaccine versus placebo. These receptors were collected from a person between 18 and 59 years old who received the Ad26.COV2.S COVID-19 vaccine or a placebo.

DNA for the CDR3: TGCGCCAGCAGACCGCTAGCGGAAGCAACTGCCTACGAGCAGTACTTC. Translating it yields CASRPLAEATAYEQYF. The V call is TRBV10-2, the J call TRBJ2-7, with 7 bases lining up with TRBD2. There are 16 residues in the CDR3. Trimming removed 6 bases from V and 2 bases from J; junction bases left unmatched: 13. Germline V gives CDR1 WSHSY, CDR2 SAAADI.

The gene calls are TRBV5-1 and TRBJ2-7; the D gene could be TRBD1 or TRBD2 (5 bases each). CDR1 and CDR2 (germline): SGHRS, YFSETQ. The CDR3 is 14 amino acids. Trimming shortened V by 0 bases and J by 7 bases, and 14 bases separated the two germline ends. The CDR3 loop is CASSLETPGREQYF. The CDR3 DNA is TGCGCCAGCAGCTTGGAAACTCCGGGGCGGGAGCAGTACTTC.

The table lists this clone with a count of one. The chain links TRBV5-4 to TRBJ1-5; a possible D gene is TRBD1 (6 bases). V was pared by 0 bases and J by 4 bases, with 8 bases between. The germline gives CDR1 SGHNT, CDR2 YYREEE (reference sequence). The CDR3 runs 14 residues. DNA for the CDR3: TGTGCCAGCAGCTTGGAGGGGGGGAATCAGCCCCAGCATTTT. Encoded protein: CASSLEGGNQPQHF.

The chain recombines TRBV6-5 with TRBJ1-5; D unclear. Germline V gives CDR1 MNHEY, CDR2 SVGAGI. Trimming took 3 bases from V and 7 from J, leaving 7 bases between them. This CDR3 comprises 12 residues. CDR3: CASSYGEQPQHF. In nucleotides, the CDR3 is TGTGCCAGCAGTTATGGAGAGCAGCCCCAGCATTTT.

This clone was counted only a few times. This chain links TRBV4-2 with TRBJ2-2; possible D gene TRBD2, 5 bases. The CDR3 consists of 14 residues. V lost 0 bases and J lost 6, with 8 bases in between. Germline V gene data show CDR1 as LGHNA and CDR2 as YNFKEQ. This CDR3 is CASSQEGEPGELFF. CDR3 nucleotides: TGTGCCAGCAGCCAAGAGGGAGAACCCGGGGAGCTGTTTTTT.

This sequence joins TRBV2 and TRBJ2-1; 10 nucleotides line up with TRBD1. CDR3 length equals 17 residues. Per germline, CDR1 SNHLY and CDR2 FYNNEI. Trimming took 1 base from V and 3 from J; bases not matched to a gene: 6. CDR3 in amino acids: CASSEGDRGPFYNEQFF. CDR3 in DNA: TGTGCCAGCAGTGAAGGGGACAGGGGACCTTTCTACAATGAGCAGTTCTTC.

The CDR3 DNA is TGTGCCAGCAGCCGGAGGGCGGGGAGGAACAATGAGCAGTTCTTC. This encodes CASSRRAGRNNEQFF. The chain employs TRBV7-9 and TRBJ2-1; tentative D call: TRBD2 (6 bases). Germline lookup yields CDR1 SEHNR and CDR2 FQNEAQ (reference sequence). This CDR3 contains 15 residues. Trimming shortened V by 5 bases and J by 5 bases, and 16 bases separated the two germline ends.

The chain combines TRBV9 with TRBJ2-2; D is unresolved. Trimming pared 4 bases from V and 3 bases from J, leaving 16 bases between. Per germline, CDR1 SGDLS and CDR2 YYNGEE. The CDR3 consists of 16 residues. This CDR3 is CASSPSVGSHTGELFF. CDR3 nucleotide sequence: TGTGCCAGCAGCCCATCTGTAGGTAGTCACACCGGGGAGCTGTTTTTT.

The chain recombines TRBV5-4 with TRBJ1-4; D remains ambiguous. Germline assignment: CDR1 SGHNT and CDR2 YYREEE (reference sequence). Between the trimmed V and J ends, which lost 0 bases and 1 base, there was a span of 7 bases. The CDR3 is made up of 15 amino acids. DNA for the CDR3: TGTGCCAGCAGCTTGGCGGGGATAACTAATGAAAAACTGTTTTTT. This translates into CASSLAGITNEKLFF.

The genes are TRBV5-3 and TRBJ1-2, with 10 bases matching TRBD1. TRBV5-3 is recorded as an ORF, its role being uncertain. This CDR3 is 15 amino acids long. V shed 3 bases and J 4 bases; nucleotides not matched to a gene: 6. As DNA, the CDR3 is TGTGCCAGAAGCTCCCGGACAGGGGGTATCTATGGCTACACCTTC. Its protein is CARSSRTGGIYGYTF.

The chain links TRBV10-3 to TRBJ1-1; D not certain. CDR3 length: 13 amino acids. Trimming shortened V by 7 bases and J by 1 base, and 10 bases separated the two germline ends. Germline assignment: CDR1 ENHRY and CDR2 SYGVKD. Written as DNA, the CDR3 is TGTGCCATCACATCGACGTCGAACACTGAAGCTTTCTTT. The encoded protein is CAITSTSNTEAFF.

Details on this clone: This sample also contains other DNA sequences that code for the same CDR3. This chain links TRBV5-1 with TRBJ2-2, with D possibly being TRBD1 (5 bases). Germline loops: CDR1 SGHRS, CDR2 YFSETQ. Trimming took 2 bases from V and 1 from J, leaving 6 bases between them. CDR3 size: 14 residues. The CDR3 reads CASSLGQNTGELFF. The DNA for the CDR3 is TGCGCCAGCAGCTTAGGACAGAACACCGGGGAGCTGTTTTTT.

The chain uses TRBV11-2 and TRBJ2-3, with D maybe TRBD2 (6 bases). Trimming cost V 3 bases and J 5 bases, with 12 bases left between them. Germline lookup yields CDR1 SGHAT and CDR2 FQNNGV. The CDR3 loop spans 14 amino acids. The CDR3 here is CASSFRWGEDTQYF. Written as DNA, the CDR3 is TGTGCCAGCAGCTTCCGGTGGGGGGAAGATACGCAGTATTTT.

This clone has only one observation. The V call is TRBV2, the J call TRBJ1-1; TRBD1 agrees at 9 bases. The length of the CDR3 is 14 residues. Unmatched junction bases numbered 5, after V lost 5 bases and J lost 4 bases. Germline V gene data show CDR1 as SNHLY and CDR2 as FYNNEI. The CDR3 here is CASSLQGASTEAFF. CDR3 nucleotides: TGTGCCAGCAGTCTACAGGGGGCGAGCACTGAAGCTTTCTTT.

In this sample, this clone turned up a few times. The chain couples TRBV7-9 to TRBJ1-2; TRBD1 agrees at 9 bases. Germline values: CDR1 SEHNR, CDR2 FQNEAQ (reference sequence). The CDR3 totals 15 residues. V trimming: 3 bases; J trimming: 8 bases; junction bases outside the gene matches: 10. The CDR3 reads CASSFTGTGTGGYTF. The CDR3 coding sequence is TGTGCCAGCAGCTTTACCGGGACAGGGACGGGAGGCTACACCTTC.

This clone was seen only a few times. The gene calls are TRBV6-5 and TRBJ1-1; no clear D gene. This CDR3 has 11 amino acids. Looked up from germline, CDR1 is MNHEY and CDR2 is SVGAGI. The V and J ends lost 5 bases and 4 bases respectively, with 5 bases between them. CDR3 sequence (DNA): TGTGCCAGCAGTACTCCCACTGAAGCTTTCTTT. This codes for CASSTPTEAFF.

The chain couples TRBV6-5 to TRBJ2-1, with D possibly being TRBD2 (5 bases). CDR3 length: 14 residues. Germline assignment: CDR1 MNHEY and CDR2 SVGAGI. Deletions cut 8 bases from V and 0 bases from J, with 11 bases between. The CDR3 reads CASVVGLSYNEQFF. In DNA form, the CDR3 reads TGTGCCAGCGTAGTAGGACTCTCCTACAATGAGCAGTTCTTC.

J is TRBJ2-3 and V is TRBV5-4; no clear D. This CDR3 region has 16 residues. Germline lookup yields CDR1 SGHNT and CDR2 YYREEE (reference sequence). V lost 4 bases and J 1 base, leaving 16 bases between the germline ends. The CDR3 reads CASSRPYGSGTDTQYF. Written as DNA, the CDR3 is TGTGCCAGCAGCCGCCCGTACGGTTCCGGCACAGATACGCAGTATTTT.

The chain links TRBV5-1 to TRBJ2-5, with 9 bases matching TRBD1. Looked up from germline, CDR1 is SGHRS and CDR2 is YFSETQ. V was clipped by 5 bases and J by 5 bases; unmatched bases: 13. This CDR3 is built from 16 residues. CDR3 sequence (DNA): TGCGCCAGCAGGGTCGGAGAGACAGGGGGTTTTGAGACCCAGTACTTC. Amino acid sequence: CASRVGETGGFETQYF.

The V and J genes are TRBV28 and TRBJ1-5; D gene uncertain. The CDR3 runs to 19 residues. CDR1 MDHEN and CDR2 SYDVKM come from the germline V gene. Trimming stripped 2 bases from V and 0 bases from J, with 20 bases between. The CDR3 spells CASSLAAARRHYSNQPQHF. The CDR3 region has the DNA TGTGCCAGCAGTTTAGCTGCGGCGCGACGGCATTATAGCAATCAGCCCCAGCATTTT.

The J gene is TRBJ2-7, the V gene TRBV10-3, with 12 nucleotides matching TRBD2. The CDR3 has 18 residues. After removal of 0 bases from V and 5 bases from J, the junction contained 11 bases not matched to a gene. CDR1 is ENHRY and CDR2 is SYGVKD in the germline V gene. The CDR3 loop reads CAISESIETSGSYDEQYF. The CDR3, as DNA: TGTGCCATCAGTGAGTCTATTGAGACTAGCGGGAGTTACGACGAGCAGTACTTC.

This clone has at least ten counts. V is TRBV7-2 and J is TRBJ2-1, with 8 positions matching TRBD1. With 1 base clipped from V and 6 bases from J, the junction kept 8 bases outside the gene matches. This CDR3 comprises 16 residues. In germline, CDR1 is SGHTA, CDR2 FQGNSA. The CDR3 nucleotides are TGTGCCAGCAGCTTAGGGGAGACAGGGGCTTTCAATGAGCAGTTCTTC. It is translated as CASSLGETGAFNEQFF.

The chain joins TRBV5-5 to TRBJ2-2, with 8 bases aligning to TRBD2. V shed 4 bases and J 7 bases; nucleotides not matched to a gene: 12. Germline-derived CDR1 and CDR2 are SGHKS and YYEKEE (reference sequence). The CDR3 consists of 16 residues. The CDR3 nucleotides read TGTGCCAGCAGCAGAAGAAGCGGGAGCGAGGGCGGGGAGCTGTTTTTT. This codes for CASSRRSGSEGGELFF.